This T cell receptor beta chain stems from a study of CD8+ T cells in alopecia areata. Study-level background: The drug, tofacitinib, lasted 6 to 18 months, followed by 6 months off drug.

Those with alopecia areata gave lesional scalp punch biopsies and peripheral blood. General study findings and limits: Possibly because of HLA-related factors, TCR sharing was less clear across patients than in mice. Affected scalp, especially in alopecia totalis/universalis, had a higher clonality than normal scalp did.

This clone is categorized as large (0.1 to 1%). Its antigen remains unknown. There are 12 residues in the CDR3. Trimming took off 7 bases at V and 2 bases at J, with 6 bases between the two ends. Germline CDR1 and CDR2: MNHNS and SASEGT. Extracted RNA was reverse transcribed, and the resulting cDNA served as sequencing template. Produced via immunoSEQ multiplex PCR; TCRdb's table is partial and in-frame only. The sample consists of 7,500 to 8,000 clones, around 69% of them appearing once. The rearrangement links TRBV6-1 to TRBJ1-5; no firm D call. Specimen: skin, collected at week 0. This TCR derives from a human donor with alopecia areata. The CDR3 reads CASTGGNQPQHF. DNA of the CDR3: TGTGCCAGCACCGGCGGCAATCAGCCCCAGCATTTT.